This T cell receptor beta chain was recorded in a study of T cell repertoires in cytomegalovirus infection. Study-level information: Based on public TCR beta signatures, there were indications of CMV infection and of a matching HLA type.

This clonotype was detected ten times or more. Its antigen is unknown. Study-wide results and limits: It was HLA-C-restricted CMV-specific TCR beta clonotypes that dominated the response ex vivo. Carriage of CMV together with the relevant HLA was identifiable through cumulative public TCR beta family frequency.

TCRdb reanalysed the reads using MiXCR and keeps one entry per CDR3 protein. The sample has approximately 500,000 distinct CDR3 sequences, 16% seen once. The CDR3 spans 15 residues. Germline V gives CDR1 LNHDA, CDR2 SQIVND (reference sequence). V lost 3 bases, J lost 0 bases, and 9 bases lay in between. The V and J genes are TRBV19 and TRBJ2-1; the D gene is possibly TRBD1 (5 bases). Material for sequencing was CD8+ T cells from PBMCs. This clonotype was obtained from a human donor in good health (CMV status not recorded). Some clones in this sample may be carry-over from other donors' samples. The CDR3 nucleotides are TGTGCCAGTAGTATGGGGCAAAGCTCCTACAATGAGCAGTTCTTC. Translation gives CASSMGQSSYNEQFF.